These 5 T cell receptor beta chains share one sample of origin, sequenced in a study of blood T cell repertoires in COVID-19 (dated by TCRdb to 2018 to 2021). Preparation of the library involved the immunoSEQ multiplex PCR assay. The clones in this table, taken by TCRdb from immuneACCESS, are in-frame only. Not every clone is retained; where verified, under half of the shortfall comes from an unresolved V gene, and the cause of the rest is unknown. Here the sample has about 74,000 clones; roughly three quarters occur a single time. The ten biggest clones cover 21% of the sample. The sample comprised peripheral blood. The receptors stem from a man between 65 and 85 years old with acute or convalescent COVID-19.

The chain joins TRBV24-1 to TRBJ2-1; TRBD2 aligns across 14 bases. Trimming cost V 4 bases and J 7 bases; bases outside gene matches: 5. CDR3 size: 16 residues. Germline V CDR1 and CDR2: KGHDR, SFDVKD. CDR3 DNA: TGTGCCACCAGTGACCCGACTAGCGGGAGGGTGAATGAGCAGTTCTTC. Translated, it gives CATSDPTSGRVNEQFF.

CDR3 sequence (DNA): TGTGCCAGCAGCTCGAAGCGGGAGGGCCGGACCGGGGAGCTGTTTTTT. Its translation is CASSSKREGRTGELFF. The rearrangement uses TRBV9 and TRBJ2-2, with 10 bases that match TRBD2. V was clipped by 4 bases and J by 5 bases; unmatched bases: 8. This CDR3 contains 16 residues. Germline V gene sequence: CDR1 SGDLS, CDR2 YYNGEE.

The rearrangement joins TRBV11-3 to TRBJ2-1; possibly TRBD2 for D (6 bases). V gave up 0 bases and J gave up 7 bases, with 13 bases separating them. Germline assignment: CDR1 SGHNT and CDR2 YENEEA. The CDR3 is 15 amino acids. The CDR3 coding sequence is TGTGCCAGCAGCTTAGAGGGAGGCAATAAGAATGAGCAGTTCTTC. It specifies CASSLEGGNKNEQFF.

This clone showed up just once. This chain links TRBV19 with TRBJ1-4; D gene ambiguous. This CDR3 contains 14 residues. The germline CDR1 and CDR2 sequences are LNHDA and SQIVND (reference sequence). Trimming left V 5 bases short and J 5 bases short, with 12 bases between. CDR3 bases: TGTGCCAGTAGTGAGGAGGGTCTGAATGAAAAACTGTTTTTT. Translating it yields CASSEEGLNEKLFF.

This clone has just one count. The V call is TRBV6-2 or TRBV6-3, the J call TRBJ2-4, with 9 bases aligning to TRBD2. V lost 4 bases, J lost 0 bases, and 7 bases stayed unmatched. The CDR3 loop spans 17 amino acids. In germline, CDR1 is MNHEY, CDR2 SVGEGT. CDR3 amino acids: CASSLRTSAVAKNIQYF. In DNA, the CDR3 is TGTGCCAGCAGTTTAAGGACTAGCGCCGTAGCCAAAAACATTCAGTACTTC.